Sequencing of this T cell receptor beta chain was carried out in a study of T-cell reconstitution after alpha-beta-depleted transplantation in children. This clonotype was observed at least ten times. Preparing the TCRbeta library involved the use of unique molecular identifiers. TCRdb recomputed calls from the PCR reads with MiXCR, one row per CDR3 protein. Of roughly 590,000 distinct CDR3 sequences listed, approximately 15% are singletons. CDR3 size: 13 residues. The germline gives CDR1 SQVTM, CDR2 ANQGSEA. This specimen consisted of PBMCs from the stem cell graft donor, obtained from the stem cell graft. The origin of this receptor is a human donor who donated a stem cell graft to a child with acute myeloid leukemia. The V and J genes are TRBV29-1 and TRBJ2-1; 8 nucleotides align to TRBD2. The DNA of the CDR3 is TGCGGTGGCGGGGGGCAATCCTACAATGAGCAGTTCTTC. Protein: CGGGGQSYNEQFF.